There are a few counts of the clone carrying this TCR beta chain. The sample is drawn from a study of blood T cell repertoires in COVID-19. Study-level background: The samples span acute and convalescent COVID-19 from the United States, Italy and Spain. Nucleic acid was either cDNA or gDNA, and it came from T cells, B-cell-depleted T cells, or PBMCs.

The CDR3 consists of 13 residues. Deletions cut 6 bases from V and 1 base from J, with 9 bases between. Germline V gives CDR1 LNHDA, CDR2 SQIVND (reference sequence). Source study methods: Nucleated cell counts were estimated from reference gene primer amplification. The data were produced by immunoSEQ multiplex PCR, yet TCRdb's version contains in-frame clones alone and is incomplete. The DNA was the basis for D and trimming; V, J and clone size are from that table. Of 60,000 or so clones in the sample, approximately 89% were seen once. The genes are TRBV19 and TRBJ1-1, with D possibly matching TRBD1 (6 bases). The sequence derives from a man aged 55-75 years with acute or convalescent COVID-19. The sequenced sample consisted of peripheral blood. The CDR3 sequence is CASRTGQNTEAFF. The CDR3 DNA reads as TGTGCCAGTAGAACAGGGCAGAACACTGAAGCTTTCTTT.